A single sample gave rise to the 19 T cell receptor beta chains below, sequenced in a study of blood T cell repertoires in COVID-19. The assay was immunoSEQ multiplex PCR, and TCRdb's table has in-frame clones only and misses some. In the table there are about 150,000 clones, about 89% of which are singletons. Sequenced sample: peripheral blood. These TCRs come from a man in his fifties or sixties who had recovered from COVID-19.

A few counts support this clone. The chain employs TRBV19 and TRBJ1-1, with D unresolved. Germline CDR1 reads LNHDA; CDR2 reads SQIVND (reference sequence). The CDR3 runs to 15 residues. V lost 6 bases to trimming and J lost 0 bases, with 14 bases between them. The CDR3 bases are TGTGCCAGTAGCATACGGGTACTGATGAACACTGAAGCTTTCTTT. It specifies CASSIRVLMNTEAFF.

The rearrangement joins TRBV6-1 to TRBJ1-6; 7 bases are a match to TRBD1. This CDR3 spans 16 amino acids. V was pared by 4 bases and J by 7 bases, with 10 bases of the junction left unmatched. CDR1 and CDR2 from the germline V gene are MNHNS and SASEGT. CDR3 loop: CASSVDWDSVNSPLHF. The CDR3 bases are TGTGCCAGCAGTGTGGACTGGGACAGCGTCAATTCACCCCTCCACTTT.

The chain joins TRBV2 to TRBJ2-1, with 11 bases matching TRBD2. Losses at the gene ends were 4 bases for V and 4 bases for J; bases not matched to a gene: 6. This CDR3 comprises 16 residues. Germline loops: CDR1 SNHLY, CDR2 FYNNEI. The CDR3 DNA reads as TGTGCCAGCAGTGCTCAGACTAGCGGGGTGTACAATGAGCAGTTCTTC. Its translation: CASSAQTSGVYNEQFF.

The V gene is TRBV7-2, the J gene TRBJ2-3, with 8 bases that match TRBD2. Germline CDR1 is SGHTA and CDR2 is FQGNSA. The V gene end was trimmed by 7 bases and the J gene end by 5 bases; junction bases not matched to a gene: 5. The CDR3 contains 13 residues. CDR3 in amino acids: CASTSGGLDTQYF. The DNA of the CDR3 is TGTGCCAGCACCTCGGGGGGGCTAGATACGCAGTATTTT.

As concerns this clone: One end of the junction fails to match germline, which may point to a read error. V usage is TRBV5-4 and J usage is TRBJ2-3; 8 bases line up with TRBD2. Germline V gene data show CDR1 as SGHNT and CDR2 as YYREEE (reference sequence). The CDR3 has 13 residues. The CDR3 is CASSLDYSGTTHF. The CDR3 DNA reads TGTGCCAGCAGCTTGGATTATAGCGGGACCACGCATTTT.

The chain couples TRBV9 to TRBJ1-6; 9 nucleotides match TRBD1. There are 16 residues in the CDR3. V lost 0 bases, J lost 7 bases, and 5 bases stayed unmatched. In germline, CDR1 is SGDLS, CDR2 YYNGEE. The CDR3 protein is CASSVDSGQGNSPLHF. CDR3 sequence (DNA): TGTGCCAGCAGCGTAGACTCGGGACAGGGAAATTCACCCCTCCACTTT.

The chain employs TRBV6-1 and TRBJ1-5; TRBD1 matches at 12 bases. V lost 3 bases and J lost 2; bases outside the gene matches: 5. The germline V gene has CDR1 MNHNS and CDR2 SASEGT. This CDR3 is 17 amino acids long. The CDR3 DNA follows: TGTGCCAGCAGTGAGGGACAGGGGGCAATTGGCAATCAGCCCCAGCATTTT. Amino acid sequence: CASSEGQGAIGNQPQHF.

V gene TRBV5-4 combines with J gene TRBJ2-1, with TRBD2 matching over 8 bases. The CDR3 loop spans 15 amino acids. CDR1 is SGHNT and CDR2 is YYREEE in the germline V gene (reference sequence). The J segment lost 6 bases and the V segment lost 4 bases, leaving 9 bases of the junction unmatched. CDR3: CASSDTGTRANEQFF. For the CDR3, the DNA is TGTGCCAGCAGCGATACCGGGACTAGGGCCAATGAGCAGTTCTTC.

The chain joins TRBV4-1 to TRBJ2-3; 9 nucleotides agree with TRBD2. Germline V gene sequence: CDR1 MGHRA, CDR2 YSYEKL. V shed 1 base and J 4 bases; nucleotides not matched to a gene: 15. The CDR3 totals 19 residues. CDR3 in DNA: TGCGCCAGCAGCCAAGCTCCCCCCTCCAGCGGGGGGTTCGCAGATACGCAGTATTTT. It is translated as CASSQAPPSSGGFADTQYF.

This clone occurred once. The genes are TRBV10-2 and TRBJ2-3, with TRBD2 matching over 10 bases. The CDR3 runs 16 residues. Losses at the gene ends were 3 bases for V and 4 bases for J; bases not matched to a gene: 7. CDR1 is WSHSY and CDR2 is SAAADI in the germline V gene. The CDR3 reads CASSESAGGPPDTQYF. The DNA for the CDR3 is TGCGCCAGCAGTGAATCAGCGGGGGGGCCCCCAGATACGCAGTATTTT.

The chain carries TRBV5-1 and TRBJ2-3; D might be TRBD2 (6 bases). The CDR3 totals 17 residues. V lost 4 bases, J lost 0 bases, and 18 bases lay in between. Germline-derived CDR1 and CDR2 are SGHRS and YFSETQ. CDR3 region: CASSHEGRRGSTDTQYF. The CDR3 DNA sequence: TGCGCCAGCAGCCACGAGGGACGGCGGGGTAGCACAGATACGCAGTATTTT.

The CDR3 is CASSPRVNYGYTF. DNA of the CDR3: TGTGCCAGCTCACCCAGGGTTAACTATGGCTACACCTTC. V gene TRBV18 combines with J gene TRBJ1-2, with a tentative D call TRBD1 (5 bases). The germline V gene has CDR1 KGHSH and CDR2 LQKENI. V was trimmed by 3 bases and J by 1 base, leaving 6 bases between them. The CDR3 loop spans 13 amino acids.

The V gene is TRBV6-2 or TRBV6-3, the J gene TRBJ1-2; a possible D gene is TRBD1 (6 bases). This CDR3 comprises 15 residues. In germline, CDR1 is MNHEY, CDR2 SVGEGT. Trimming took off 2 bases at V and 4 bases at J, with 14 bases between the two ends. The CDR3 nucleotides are TGTGCCAGCAGTTACACAGGGATTCTAAGCTATGGCTACACCTTC. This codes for CASSYTGILSYGYTF.

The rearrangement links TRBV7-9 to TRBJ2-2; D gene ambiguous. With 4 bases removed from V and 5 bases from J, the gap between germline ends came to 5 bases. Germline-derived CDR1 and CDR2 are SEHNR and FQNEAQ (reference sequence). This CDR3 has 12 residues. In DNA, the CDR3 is TGTGCCAGCAGCTCACAAACCGGGGAGCTGTTTTTT. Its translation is CASSSQTGELFF.

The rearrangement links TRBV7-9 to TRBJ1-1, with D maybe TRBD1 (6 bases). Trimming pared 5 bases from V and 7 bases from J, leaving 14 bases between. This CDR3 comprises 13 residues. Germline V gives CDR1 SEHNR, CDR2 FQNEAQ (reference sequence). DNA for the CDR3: TGTGCCAGCAGCCCGGGGGGGCTTGGTGAAGCTTTCTTT. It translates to CASSPGGLGEAFF. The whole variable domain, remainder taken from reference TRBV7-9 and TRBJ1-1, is DTGVSQNPRHKITKRGQNVTFRCDPISEHNRLYWYRQTLGQGPEFLTYFQNEAQLEKSRLLSDRFSAERPKGSFSTLEIQRTEQGDSAMYLCASSPGGLGEAFFGQGTRLTVV.

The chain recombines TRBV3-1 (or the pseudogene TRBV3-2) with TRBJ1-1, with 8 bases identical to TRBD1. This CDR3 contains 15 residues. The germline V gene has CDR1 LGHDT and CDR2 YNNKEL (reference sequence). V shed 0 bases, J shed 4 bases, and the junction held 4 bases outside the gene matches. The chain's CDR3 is CASSQDPTGGTEAFF. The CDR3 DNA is TGTGCCAGCAGCCAAGATCCTACAGGGGGCACTGAAGCTTTCTTT.

DNA for the CDR3: TGTGCCAGCTATGGGGTTAGCGATAGTAATGAAAAACTGTTTTTT. Amino acid sequence: CASYGVSDSNEKLFF. The chain recombines TRBV2 with TRBJ1-4; D uncertain. The CDR3 is 15 amino acids. Germline CDR1 is SNHLY and CDR2 is FYNNEI. V was cut by 8 bases and J by 4 bases, with 17 bases left in between.

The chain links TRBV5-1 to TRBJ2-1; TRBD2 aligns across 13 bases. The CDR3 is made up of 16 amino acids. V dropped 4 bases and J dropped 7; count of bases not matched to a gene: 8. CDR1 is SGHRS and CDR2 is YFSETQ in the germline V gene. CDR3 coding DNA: TGCGCCAGCAGCGCACTAGCGGGGGGGGCCGGGAATGAGCAGTTCTTC. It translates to CASSALAGGAGNEQFF.

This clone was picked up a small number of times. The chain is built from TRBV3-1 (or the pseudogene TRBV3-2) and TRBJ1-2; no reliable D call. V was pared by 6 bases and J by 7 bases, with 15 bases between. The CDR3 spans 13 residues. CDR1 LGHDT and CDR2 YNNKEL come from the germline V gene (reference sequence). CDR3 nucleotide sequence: TGTGCCAGCAGACAACCAGGCTTAGGTGGCTACACCTTC. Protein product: CASRQPGLGGYTF.